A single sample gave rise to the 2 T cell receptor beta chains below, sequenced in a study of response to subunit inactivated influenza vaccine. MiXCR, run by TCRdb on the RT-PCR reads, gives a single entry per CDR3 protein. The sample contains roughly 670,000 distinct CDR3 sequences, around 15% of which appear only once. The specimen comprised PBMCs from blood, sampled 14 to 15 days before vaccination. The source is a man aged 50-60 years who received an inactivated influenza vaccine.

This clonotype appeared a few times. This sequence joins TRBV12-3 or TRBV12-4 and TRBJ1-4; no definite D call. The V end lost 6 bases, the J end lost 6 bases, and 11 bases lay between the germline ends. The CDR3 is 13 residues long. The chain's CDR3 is CASSLGFDEKLFF. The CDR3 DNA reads TGTGCCAGCAGCCTTGGATTTGATGAAAAACTGTTTTTT.

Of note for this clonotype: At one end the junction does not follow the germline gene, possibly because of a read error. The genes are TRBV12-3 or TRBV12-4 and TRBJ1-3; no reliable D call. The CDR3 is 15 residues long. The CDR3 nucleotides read TGTGTCAGCAGTTTATTCGGTAGCTCTGGAAACACCATATATTTT. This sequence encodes CVSSLFGSSGNTIYF.